The 27 T cell receptor beta chains in this list originate from one sample, sequenced in a study of T cells in Graves' hyperthyroidism and ophthalmopathy. Researchers amplified the TCR beta CDR3 regions from RNA transcripts. RT-PCR in the first round (using the HTBI primer set) targeted the TCR CDR3. TCRdb re-called the multiplex PCR reads through MiXCR, storing one row per CDR3 protein. The sample has over 450,000 distinct CDR3 sequences; roughly 14% are singletons. The sample comprised blood. Source of these receptors: a woman under 30 with Graves' hyperthyroidism.

In DNA, the CDR3 is TGTGCCAGCACCAACCAGGGGGGGTACACCTACGAGCAGTACTTC. Translated: CASTNQGGYTYEQYF. The chain links TRBV11-3 to TRBJ2-7; perhaps D is TRBD1 or TRBD2 (7 bases each). Germline V gene lookup returns CDR1 SGHNT and CDR2 YENEEA. The CDR3 extends over 15 amino acids. The V end was cut by 7 bases, the J end by 2 bases, with 18 bases between.

In its sample, this clonotype was seen many times. The V and J genes are TRBV6-6 and TRBJ1-3; D may be TRBD1 (6 bases). Trimming removed 2 bases from V and 0 bases from J, with 14 bases in between. This CDR3 has 17 residues. The germline V gene encodes CDR1 MNHNY and CDR2 SVGAGI (reference sequence). CDR3 nucleotides: TGTGCCAGCAGTTACGTTGGGGGCGCGAGCTCTGGAAACACCATATATTTT. Translated, it gives CASSYVGGASSGNTIYF.

In this sample, this clonotype turned up many times. V and J are TRBV15 and TRBJ1-1; no firm D call. Germline V gives CDR1 LNHNV, CDR2 YYDKDF (reference sequence). The CDR3 has 14 residues. The V end was cut by 2 bases, the J end by 0 bases, with 7 bases between. The CDR3 sequence is CATSRTTMNTEAFF. CDR3 nucleotides: TGTGCCACCAGCAGAACGACCATGAACACTGAAGCTTTCTTT.

In its sample, this clonotype was seen many times. This chain connects TRBV11-3 to TRBJ2-1; the D is unclear. CDR1 is SGHNT, CDR2 YENEEA, per germline. The ends were cut back, 3 bases at V and 5 bases at J, with 11 bases in the middle. CDR3 size: 14 residues. CDR3 nucleotides: TGTGCCAGCAGCTTTTTGAAGAGGAACAATGAGCAGTTCTTC. This translates into CASSFLKRNNEQFF.

This clonotype was detected ten times or more. This CDR3 reads CASSVEGGRETQYF. The DNA of the CDR3 is TGTGCCAGCAGCGTAGAAGGGGGCCGTGAGACCCAGTACTTC. The V gene is TRBV9, the J gene TRBJ2-5, with 7 bases lining up with TRBD1. Trimming cost V 0 bases and J 5 bases; bases outside gene matches: 4. There are 14 residues in the CDR3. The germline gives CDR1 SGDLS, CDR2 YYNGEE. Drawing the rest from reference TRBV9 and TRBJ2-5, the complete variable domain is DSGVTQTPKHLITATGQRVTLRCSPRSGDLSVYWYQQSLDQGLQFLIQYYNGEERAKGNILERFSAQQFPDLHSELNLSSLELGDSALYFCASSVEGGRETQYFGPGTRLLVL.

At least ten counts were recorded for this clonotype. This chain joins TRBV11-2 and TRBJ2-1; TRBD2 aligns across 7 bases. The CDR3 extends over 16 amino acids. J was trimmed by 0 bases and V by 0 bases; bases with no gene match: 2. The germline V gene encodes CDR1 SGHAT and CDR2 FQNNGV. Written as DNA, the CDR3 is TGTGCCAGCAGCTTAGACCTAGCGGCCTCCTACAATGAGCAGTTCTTC. Its translation is CASSLDLAASYNEQFF.

In its sample, this clonotype was seen many times. The chain combines TRBV15 with TRBJ1-1; D remains unclear. The CDR3 is 15 amino acids. Germline-derived CDR1 and CDR2 are LNHNV and YYDKDF (reference sequence). Between the trimmed V and J ends, which lost 5 bases and 1 base, there was a span of 14 bases. This CDR3 is CATSVYFDKNTEAFF. CDR3 coding DNA: TGTGCCACCAGCGTTTACTTTGACAAGAACACTGAAGCTTTCTTT.

This clonotype was observed many times. V is TRBV12-3 or TRBV12-4 and J is TRBJ1-2, with D possibly matching TRBD1 (5 bases). The CDR3 covers 15 residues. V dropped 4 bases and J dropped 3 bases, with 15 bases sitting between them. In nucleotides, the CDR3 is TGTGCCAGCAGTTCCCTGAACAGGTTGGACTATGGCTACACCTTC. It yields the protein CASSSLNRLDYGYTF.

This clonotype occurred many times. The J gene is TRBJ1-2, the V gene TRBV18, with 11 bases aligning to TRBD1. In germline, CDR1 is KGHSH, CDR2 LQKENI. The V segment lost 3 bases and the J segment 8 bases; nucleotides outside the gene matches: 5. This CDR3 comprises 14 residues. The DNA of the CDR3 is TGTGCCAGCTCACCCGGACAGGGGGCGCCCGGCTACACCTTC. Translated, it gives CASSPGQGAPGYTF.

This clonotype showed up many times. This rearrangement joins TRBV5-1 to TRBJ2-1; 7 nucleotides line up with TRBD1. Germline CDR1 and CDR2: SGHRS and YFSETQ. This CDR3 is built from 15 residues. Losses at the gene ends were 0 bases for V and 10 bases for J; bases not matched to a gene: 10. In DNA, the CDR3 is TGCGCCAGCAGCTTGGACAGGGGATACCTGGGGGAGCAGTTCTTC. This sequence encodes CASSLDRGYLGEQFF.

This clonotype was seen many times. V is TRBV27 and J is TRBJ2-1; the D is unclear. Trimming took 2 bases from V and 0 from J, leaving 5 bases between them. The CDR3 extends over 14 amino acids. Per germline, CDR1 MNHEY and CDR2 SMNVEV (reference sequence). For the CDR3, the DNA is TGTGCCAGCAGTTTAATCGACTCCTACAATGAGCAGTTCTTC. This codes for CASSLIDSYNEQFF.

This clonotype was seen repeatedly, ten times or more. The CDR3 loop is CASSQEEWVGGNYGYTF. For the CDR3, the DNA is TGTGCCAGCAGCCAAGAAGAGTGGGTAGGGGGTAACTATGGCTACACCTTC. The chain recombines TRBV14 with TRBJ1-2; tentatively, D is TRBD1 (6 bases). CDR3 length: 17 amino acids. Per the germline V gene, CDR1 is SGHDN and CDR2 is FVKESK. With 0 bases removed from V and 1 base from J, the gap between germline ends came to 15 bases.

The V call is TRBV10-3, the J call TRBJ2-1; 8 bases map to TRBD2. Germline V gives CDR1 ENHRY, CDR2 SYGVKD. This CDR3 has 15 residues. The V and J ends lost 3 bases and 5 bases, in that order; junction bases with no gene match: 6. This chain's CDR3 is CAISETSGTDNEQFF. The CDR3 coding sequence is TGTGCCATCAGTGAAACTAGCGGAACAGACAATGAGCAGTTCTTC.

This clonotype was counted between two and nine times. The chain is built from TRBV20-1 and TRBJ2-7; 14 bases are shared with TRBD2. The CDR3 contains 13 residues. Germline CDR1 is DFQATT and CDR2 is SNEGSKA (reference sequence). V lost 5 bases and J lost 7; bases outside the gene matches: 4. CDR3 in amino acids: CSAGTSGRVEQYF. The CDR3, as DNA: TGCAGTGCTGGGACTAGCGGGAGAGTAGAGCAGTACTTC.

This clonotype was picked up many times. The gene calls are TRBV6-6 and TRBJ1-2; perhaps TRBD1 as D (6 bases). CDR3 length: 17 amino acids. V was pared by 0 bases and J by 0 bases, with 14 bases between. CDR1 is MNHNY, CDR2 SVGAGI, per germline (reference sequence). CDR3 nucleotides: TGTGCCAGCAGTTACTCAGTACTAGGGGGTCCTAACTATGGCTACACCTTC. This encodes CASSYSVLGGPNYGYTF.

The chain is built from TRBV27 and TRBJ2-2; D possibly corresponds to TRBD1 (6 bases). CDR3 length: 20 residues. Germline V lookup: CDR1 MNHEY, CDR2 SMNVEV (reference sequence). The ends were cut back, 2 bases at V and 5 bases at J, with 27 bases in the middle. The CDR3 coding sequence is TGTGCCAGCAGTTTACCCCGGTCCAGGGGACGAGATGAACGAACCGGGGAGCTGTTTTTT. Amino acid sequence: CASSLPRSRGRDERTGELFF.

This clonotype has a count of ten or more. V gene TRBV7-3 combines with J gene TRBJ2-1; D gene unclear. The CDR3 has 13 amino acids. CDR1 and CDR2 from the germline V gene are SGHTA and FQGTGA. V gave up 5 bases and J gave up 1 base, with 6 bases separating them. The CDR3, as DNA: TGTGCCAGCAGCCGAGCTTCCTACAATGAGCAGTTCTTC. It codes for CASSRASYNEQFF.

This clonotype showed up just a few times. The rearrangement joins TRBV6-6 to TRBJ2-7; possible D gene TRBD1, 6 bases. V was shortened by 2 bases and J by 4 bases, with 12 bases between the two germline ends. Germline assignment: CDR1 MNHNY and CDR2 SVGAGI (reference sequence). This CDR3 has 14 amino acids. The DNA of the CDR3 is TGTGCCAGCAGTTACGGGGGACAAGAATACGAGCAGTACTTC. It specifies CASSYGGQEYEQYF.

The chain is built from TRBV13 and TRBJ2-5; D is perhaps TRBD2 (6 bases). CDR3 length: 16 residues. V gave up 2 bases and J gave up 4 bases, with 17 bases separating them. The germline V gene has CDR1 PRHDT and CDR2 FYEKMQ (reference sequence). This chain's CDR3 is CASSLFSGRFGETQYF. The CDR3 coding sequence is TGTGCCAGCAGCTTATTCAGTGGGAGGTTTGGAGAGACCCAGTACTTC.

There are a few counts of this clonotype. As DNA, the CDR3 is TGCGCCAGCAGGGGACGATTAGGGACTAGCGGGAGGAATTACAATGAGCAGTTCTTC. Encoded protein: CASRGRLGTSGRNYNEQFF. The rearrangement joins TRBV5-1 to TRBJ2-1; 15 bases align to TRBD2. The CDR3 consists of 19 residues. Germline CDR1 reads SGHRS; CDR2 reads YFSETQ. J lost 4 bases, V lost 5 bases, and 13 bases had no gene match.

This clonotype was observed many times. The V gene is TRBV11-3, the J gene TRBJ2-3; D remains ambiguous. V was cut by 0 bases and J by 5 bases, with 9 bases left in between. CDR1 and CDR2 from the germline V gene are SGHNT and YENEEA. The CDR3 contains 14 residues. The CDR3 loop is CASSLEAFGDTQYF. Here the CDR3 DNA reads TGTGCCAGCAGCTTAGAGGCCTTCGGAGATACGCAGTATTTT. Full variable domain (remainder filled in from reference TRBV11-3 and TRBJ2-3): EAGVVQSPRYKIIEKKQPVAFWCNPISGHNTLYWYLQNLGQGPELLIRYENEEAVDDSQLPKDRFSAERLKGVDSTLKIQPAELGDSAVYLCASSLEAFGDTQYFGPGTRLTVL.

The table lists this clonotype with many counts. This chain connects TRBV10-3 to TRBJ1-2, with no clear D. Between the trimmed V and J ends, which lost 6 bases and 4 bases, there was a span of 12 bases. CDR1 is ENHRY and CDR2 is SYGVKD in the germline V gene. This CDR3 contains 13 residues. This CDR3 is CAISSRDLYGYTF. The CDR3 DNA follows: TGTGCCATCAGCAGCAGAGACCTCTATGGCTACACCTTC.

In this sample, this clonotype turned up many times. CDR3 DNA: TGTGCCAGCAGTCCCCGTGGCCTGATTTTGAGTGGCTACACCTTC. Protein product: CASSPRGLILSGYTF. The V gene is TRBV12-3 or TRBV12-4, the J gene TRBJ1-2, with D hard to call. This CDR3 region has 15 residues. V was clipped by 5 bases and J by 7 bases, with 20 bases between them.

This clonotype was seen repeatedly, ten times or more. J is TRBJ1-2 and V is TRBV6-1, with D possibly being TRBD1 (6 bases). The V end was cut by 5 bases, the J end by 0 bases, with 16 bases between. Germline V gene sequence: CDR1 MNHNS, CDR2 SASEGT. The CDR3 has 16 amino acids. This CDR3 is CASSPTSRTANYGYTF. For the CDR3, the DNA is TGTGCCAGCAGTCCTACCTCCCGGACAGCTAACTATGGCTACACCTTC.

This clonotype was observed at least ten times. This chain links TRBV27 with TRBJ2-7, with D uncertain. This CDR3 is 15 amino acids long. The V and J ends lost 3 bases and 1 base respectively, with 13 bases between them. Germline V lookup: CDR1 MNHEY, CDR2 SMNVEV (reference sequence). In DNA form, the CDR3 reads TGTGCCAGCAGTTTCGACGACACCCTTTCCTACGAGCAGTACTTC. This sequence encodes CASSFDDTLSYEQYF.

This clonotype was seen at least ten times. Written as DNA, the CDR3 is TGTGCCAGCAGTTCAGGCAGCTTCTCTGGAAACACCATATATTTT. It translates to CASSSGSFSGNTIYF. This chain connects TRBV12-3 or TRBV12-4 to TRBJ1-3; D not resolved. V lost 4 bases to trimming and J lost 0 bases, with 10 bases between them. The CDR3 totals 15 residues.

A word on this clonotype: A much larger clone sits a single nucleotide away, making a read error possible. The chain has TRBV20-1 and TRBJ1-6, with D unresolved. Between the trimmed V and J ends, which lost 1 base and 10 bases, there was a span of 5 bases. Germline CDR1 reads DFQATT; CDR2 reads SNEGSKA (reference sequence). The CDR3 extends over 11 amino acids. Here the CDR3 reads CSARAASPLHF. DNA of the CDR3: TGCAGTGCTAGAGCGGCCTCACCCCTCCACTTT.